This T cell receptor beta chain was identified in a study of PD-1 blockade in classical Hodgkin lymphoma. At the level of the study: Administration of nivolumab to patients was at 3 mg/kg intravenously every 2 weeks. Whole-study findings and limits: Possible causes of repertoire differences, disease activity or prior therapy, remain undefined.

Between the trimmed V and J ends, which lost 7 bases and 4 bases, there was a span of 15 bases. CDR1 and CDR2 from the germline V gene are LGHNT and FRNRAP. This CDR3 has 14 residues. Some clones are missing from TCRdb's copy, which holds only in-frame ones; the method was immunoSEQ multiplex PCR. There are approximately 51,000 clones in the sample; approximately 70% occur only once, and roughly 16% lies in the top ten. Each patient relapsed following autologous stem cell transplantation, and prior brentuximab vedotin exposure differed. For this clone: What it binds is unknown.

The chain carries TRBV12-5 and TRBJ2-3; D is unclear. The TCR was taken from a human donor with classical Hodgkin lymphoma. The sequencing here drew on peripheral blood mononuclear cells (PBMCs), taken before the second cycle of nivolumab. The CDR3 region is CASASSIGPDTQYF. CDR3 bases: TGTGCTAGTGCCTCGTCCATCGGCCCAGATACGCAGTATTTT.